The 25 T cell receptor beta chains below all came from one sample that was sequenced in a study of cytomegalovirus exposure and HLA in healthy donors. Amplification used 60 Vbeta primers and 13 Jbeta primers. Profiled with immunoSEQ multiplex PCR; TCRdb holds only in-frame clones, not every one. The sample holds 100,000 to 150,000 clones, roughly three quarters seen once. The material sequenced was PBMCs. The source is a male donor in good health and CMV-seronegative.

The J gene is TRBJ1-4, the V gene TRBV27; D unclear. This CDR3 spans 15 amino acids. Germline-derived CDR1 and CDR2 are MNHEY and SMNVEV (reference sequence). Trimming took off 2 bases at V and 4 bases at J, with 11 bases between the two ends. As DNA, the CDR3 is TGTGCCAGCAGTTTAACGGCAGGCAATAATGAAAAACTGTTTTTT. As protein: CASSLTAGNNEKLFF.

The chain carries TRBV7-9 and TRBJ2-1, with no clear D. Trimming took off 2 bases at V and 14 bases at J, with 16 bases between the two ends. The CDR3 extends over 13 amino acids. Germline V CDR1 and CDR2: SEHNR, FQNEAQ (reference sequence). DNA of the CDR3: TGTGCCAGCAGCTTATCAGACTGGTTTAAAGAGTTCTTC. As protein: CASSLSDWFKEFF.

V gene TRBV6-5 combines with J gene TRBJ2-5; 8 bases are a match to TRBD2. Germline V gene lookup returns CDR1 MNHEY and CDR2 SVGAGI. J lost 1 base, V lost 2 bases, and 6 bases had no gene match. This CDR3 is 16 amino acids long. This CDR3 reads CASSYRSGGRQETQYF. The CDR3 nucleotides are TGTGCCAGCAGTTACCGGTCGGGGGGGCGCCAAGAGACCCAGTACTTC.

This chain connects TRBV7-2 to TRBJ2-7; 8 bases are a match to TRBD2. CDR3 length: 15 residues. Trimming removed 5 bases from V and 2 bases from J; junction bases left unmatched: 8. Germline loops: CDR1 SGHTA, CDR2 FQGNSA. The CDR3 here is CASSLTGGAPYEQYF. The CDR3 DNA follows: TGTGCCAGCAGCCTAACGGGGGGGGCACCCTACGAGCAGTACTTC.

The chain recombines TRBV9 with TRBJ2-7; 8 bases align to TRBD1. The CDR3 is 15 amino acids. Germline-derived CDR1 and CDR2 are SGDLS and YYNGEE. J gave up 4 bases and V 0 bases, and 6 bases lay outside the gene matches. Here the CDR3 DNA reads TGTGCCAGCAGCGTAGTGGCAGGGGGCTTTTACGAGCAGTACTTC. Residues: CASSVVAGGFYEQYF.

This clone is a singleton in its sample. The rearrangement joins TRBV5-5 to TRBJ2-2, with TRBD1 matching 8 bases. V lost 3 bases, J lost 7 bases, and 8 bases stayed unmatched. This CDR3 spans 15 amino acids. Germline loops: CDR1 SGHKS, CDR2 YYEKEE (reference sequence). The chain's CDR3 is CASSSPRGPFGELFF. For the CDR3, the DNA is TGTGCCAGCAGCTCCCCCAGGGGGCCCTTCGGGGAGCTGTTTTTT.

The chain employs TRBV29-1 and TRBJ2-3; possible D gene TRBD1, 6 bases. Germline lookup yields CDR1 SQVTM and CDR2 ANQGSEA. Trimming stripped 1 base from V and 4 bases from J, with 12 bases between. The CDR3 has 14 amino acids. The CDR3 here is CSVEGGKGADTQYF. DNA of the CDR3: TGCAGCGTTGAAGGGGGAAAGGGGGCAGATACGCAGTATTTT.

The rearrangement joins TRBV5-6 to TRBJ2-7; D might be TRBD1 (5 bases). Trimming took 2 bases from V and 0 from J, leaving 9 bases between them. Germline CDR1 and CDR2: SGHDT and YYEEEE. This CDR3 spans 14 amino acids. CDR3 coding DNA: TGTGCCAGCAGCTTTTGGGGCCTCTCCTACGAGCAGTACTTC. This translates into CASSFWGLSYEQYF.

This clone has just a few counts. The V gene is TRBV10-3, the J gene TRBJ2-5, with 13 bases identical to TRBD2. The CDR3 has 16 residues. V lost 6 bases, J lost 5 bases, and 9 bases stayed unmatched. CDR1 is ENHRY, CDR2 SYGVKD, per germline. The CDR3 loop is CAIREGLAGLWETQYF. The DNA for the CDR3 is TGTGCCATCAGGGAGGGACTAGCGGGGCTTTGGGAGACCCAGTACTTC.

The V and J genes are TRBV7-2 and TRBJ2-5; TRBD2 aligns across 11 bases. The CDR3 spans 16 residues. J lost 4 bases, V lost 6 bases, and 10 bases had no gene match. The V gene's germline CDR1 is SGHTA and CDR2 FQGNSA. The DNA of the CDR3 is TGTGCCAGCAGTTTTAGCGGGGGGGCGCTGAGAGAGACCCAGTACTTC. Its translation: CASSFSGGALRETQYF.

This sequence joins TRBV6-1 and TRBJ2-7; D possibly corresponds to TRBD2 (5 bases). The CDR3 is 15 residues long. Trimming pared 6 bases from V and 0 bases from J, leaving 15 bases between. CDR1 is MNHNS, CDR2 SASEGT, per germline. The CDR3: CASSDLSGPSYEQYF. DNA for the CDR3: TGTGCCAGCAGCGACCTAAGCGGCCCCTCCTACGAGCAGTACTTC.

V usage is TRBV2 and J usage is TRBJ2-2; 9 bases line up with TRBD2. Losses at the gene ends were 7 bases for V and 3 bases for J; bases not matched to a gene: 3. The CDR3 extends over 14 amino acids. Germline values: CDR1 SNHLY, CDR2 FYNNEI. The CDR3 reads CASNRGGDTGELFF. CDR3 nucleotide sequence: TGTGCCAGCAACCGCGGGGGGGACACCGGGGAGCTGTTTTTT.

The rearrangement links TRBV11-3 to TRBJ1-6, with 8 bases fitting TRBD1. The V gene end was trimmed by 4 bases and the J gene end by 6 bases; junction bases not matched to a gene: 11. There are 17 residues in the CDR3. The germline V gene has CDR1 SGHNT and CDR2 YENEEA. The CDR3: CASSSFLDRETNSPLHF. As DNA, the CDR3 is TGTGCCAGCAGCTCGTTCCTGGACAGGGAGACTAATTCACCCCTCCACTTT.

This clone has more than one count but fewer than ten. The J gene is TRBJ1-2, the V gene TRBV5-1, with 9 bases fitting TRBD1. Germline V gene data show CDR1 as SGHRS and CDR2 as YFSETQ. V lost 3 bases, J lost 8 bases, and 8 bases stayed unmatched. The CDR3 has 14 residues. The CDR3 DNA reads as TGCGCCAGCAGCTGGGGACAGGGAGTGGACGGCTACACCTTC. Translating gives CASSWGQGVDGYTF.

This clone has a handful of counts. The V and J genes are TRBV4-1 and TRBJ1-2, with TRBD1 matching over 10 bases. CDR3 length: 16 residues. Germline V lookup: CDR1 MGHRA, CDR2 YSYEKL. V was pared by 3 bases and J by 6 bases, with 10 bases of the junction left unmatched. Here the CDR3 reads CASSHGLKGTGDGYTF. The CDR3 DNA reads as TGCGCCAGCAGCCATGGTCTTAAGGGGACAGGGGATGGCTACACCTTC.

This chain connects TRBV27 to TRBJ2-1; 8 bases are shared with TRBD1. Unmatched junction bases numbered 0, after V lost 2 bases and J lost 3 bases. This CDR3 has 14 amino acids. The germline V gene encodes CDR1 MNHEY and CDR2 SMNVEV (reference sequence). Here the CDR3 DNA reads TGTGCCAGCAGTTTAGGGACAGGCTACAATGAGCAGTTCTTC. Its translation: CASSLGTGYNEQFF.

This clone was detected a few times. This chain links TRBV4-3 with TRBJ2-7, with 12 bases fitting TRBD2. Germline V CDR1 and CDR2: LGHNA, YSLEER. The CDR3 covers 17 residues. V lost 0 bases and J lost 3; bases outside the gene matches: 6. The CDR3 spells CASSQDRLAGGIYEQYF. In nucleotides, the CDR3 is TGCGCCAGCAGCCAAGATCGGCTAGCGGGGGGGATCTACGAGCAGTACTTC.

V usage is TRBV27 and J usage is TRBJ1-2, with D hard to call. V lost 6 bases and J 3 bases, leaving 2 bases between the germline ends. Germline V gene lookup returns CDR1 MNHEY and CDR2 SMNVEV (reference sequence). The CDR3 extends over 10 amino acids. DNA for the CDR3: TGTGCCAGCAGCGACTATGGCTACACCTTC. Amino acid sequence: CASSDYGYTF.

V is TRBV30 and J is TRBJ1-5; D gene ambiguous. This CDR3 has 13 amino acids. CDR1 is GTSNPN, CDR2 SVGIG, per germline (reference sequence). V dropped 2 bases and J dropped 3 bases, with 8 bases sitting between them. Here the CDR3 reads CAWSRGINQPQHF. For the CDR3, the DNA is TGTGCCTGGAGTCGGGGTATCAATCAGCCCCAGCATTTT.

V is TRBV2 and J is TRBJ2-3; 7 bases are a match to TRBD1. The ends lost 6 bases at V and 1 base at J; junction bases unmatched: 4. CDR1 SNHLY and CDR2 FYNNEI come from the germline V gene. The CDR3 extends over 14 amino acids. The CDR3: CASRGTAGTDTQYF. The CDR3 bases are TGTGCCAGCAGGGGGACAGCGGGCACAGATACGCAGTATTTT.

This chain uses TRBV7-2 with TRBJ1-2; D remains unclear. The CDR3 contains 13 residues. V was clipped by 10 bases and J by 0 bases, with 12 bases between them. The germline V gene has CDR1 SGHTA and CDR2 FQGNSA. The CDR3 sequence is CATWAASNYGYTF. In DNA form, the CDR3 reads TGTGCCACCTGGGCAGCTTCTAACTATGGCTACACCTTC.

The genes are TRBV4-3 and TRBJ1-2, with 7 bases that match TRBD1. The germline CDR1 and CDR2 sequences are LGHNA and YSLEER. With V trimmed by 0 bases and J by 3 bases, 7 bases remained unmatched. The CDR3 consists of 16 residues. As DNA, the CDR3 is TGCGCCAGCAGCCAAGATCGAAGGGGGCCGTACTATGGCTACACCTTC. Its protein is CASSQDRRGPYYGYTF.

CDR3 coding DNA: TGTGCCAGCAGCGTGACGGGGACTGAAGCTTTCTTT. Protein sequence: CASSVTGTEAFF. The V and J genes are TRBV7-9 and TRBJ1-1; no clear D gene. Germline assignment: CDR1 SEHNR and CDR2 FQNEAQ (reference sequence). Trimming stripped 5 bases from V and 5 bases from J, with 9 bases between. The CDR3 length is 12 residues.

The chain carries TRBV7-2 and TRBJ1-2; possibly TRBD1 for D (6 bases). CDR1 is SGHTA and CDR2 is FQGNSA in the germline V gene. Trimming removed 5 bases from V and 5 bases from J, with 21 bases in between. The CDR3 is 16 residues long. CDR3 in amino acids: CASSPPWGQGAYGYTF. CDR3 DNA: TGTGCCAGCAGCCCCCCTTGGGGGCAGGGAGCTTATGGCTACACCTTC.

The J gene is TRBJ1-1, the V gene TRBV5-6; D gene ambiguous. The germline V gene has CDR1 SGHDT and CDR2 YYEEEE. Trimming removed 3 bases at V and 1 base at J, with 7 bases between. This CDR3 has 13 residues. CDR3 region: CASSSGPNTEAFF. The CDR3 DNA reads TGTGCCAGCAGCTCGGGTCCGAACACTGAAGCTTTCTTT.